Detailed here is one TCR beta chain. The sample is drawn from a study of OX40 agonist ivuxolimab in advanced cancers. The assay was immunoSEQ multiplex PCR, and TCRdb's table has in-frame clones only and misses some. Of some 50,000 clones listed, roughly 90% are singletons. Germline trimming cut 2 bases from V and 0 bases from J; bases unmatched to any gene: 3. The CDR3 loop spans 16 amino acids. The V gene's germline CDR1 is MNHEY and CDR2 SVGAGI. This chain connects TRBV6-5 to TRBJ2-1, with TRBD1 matching 8 bases. This sample comprised CD4+ or CD8+ T cells sorted from blood, obtained in a trial of the OX40 agonist ivuxolimab. The receptor comes from an adult with an advanced solid tumor such as melanoma, head and neck, liver or kidney cancer. The CDR3 is CASSYRGTGSYNEQFF. CDR3 in DNA: TGTGCCAGCAGTTACCGCGGGACAGGCTCCTACAATGAGCAGTTCTTC.